One sample yielded the 31 T cell receptor beta chains listed below, sequenced in a study of T cells after yellow fever vaccination. TCRdb redid the calling of the 5' RACE reads with MiXCR, one entry per CDR3 protein. The table has some 69,000 distinct CDR3 sequences, about 6% seen once. The sequencing here drew on CD4+ T cells sorted from PBMCs, taken roughly 14 days after the first yellow fever vaccination. All receptors come from a man aged 18-30 years who received the YFV17D yellow fever vaccine.

This clonotype was observed a handful of times. The V gene is TRBV12-3 or TRBV12-4, the J gene TRBJ2-1; TRBD2 is a possible D gene (5 bases). This CDR3 comprises 15 residues. Deletions cut 6 bases from V and 6 bases from J, with 18 bases between. This chain's CDR3 is CASSTRRVGVNEQFF. The CDR3 DNA sequence: TGTGCCAGCAGCACCCGGCGGGTAGGTGTCAATGAGCAGTTCTTC.

Ten or more counts support this clonotype. The chain uses TRBV7-2 and TRBJ2-1; 9 positions match TRBD2. V lost 1 base, J lost 6 bases, and 10 bases stayed unmatched. There are 17 residues in the CDR3. CDR1 and CDR2 from the germline V gene are SGHTA and FQGNSA. This CDR3 reads CASSLVGGGARGNEQFF. CDR3 DNA sequence: TGTGCCAGCAGCTTAGTGGGCGGGGGGGCTCGTGGCAATGAGCAGTTCTTC.

This clonotype was recorded many times. The V and J genes are TRBV7-9 and TRBJ2-4; no clear D gene. Germline V gene data show CDR1 as SEHNR and CDR2 as FQNEAQ (reference sequence). The CDR3 contains 16 residues. V was clipped by 5 bases and J by 0 bases, with 14 bases between them. The CDR3 nucleotides read TGTGCCAGCAGCCCACCCTATATTCTAGCCAAAAACATTCAGTACTTC. Translation: CASSPPYILAKNIQYF.

This clonotype has a count of ten or more. The V and J genes are TRBV29-1 and TRBJ2-3, with unresolved D. The CDR3 runs 12 residues. Trimming removed 5 bases at V and 2 bases at J, with 8 bases between. Germline CDR1 is SQVTM and CDR2 is ANQGSEA. The CDR3 sequence: CSVRWDTDTQYF. CDR3 DNA: TGCAGCGTTAGGTGGGACACAGATACGCAGTATTTT.

This clonotype was seen ten or more times. The rearrangement uses TRBV5-1 and TRBJ2-1; D is possibly TRBD1 (5 bases). The germline V and J ends were trimmed by 0 bases and 6 bases, with 16 bases remaining between them. The CDR3 is made up of 16 amino acids. CDR1 is SGHRS, CDR2 YFSETQ, per germline. The CDR3 nucleotides read TGCGCCAGCAGCTTGGCCGAGCAGGGTCGAGCCAATGAGCAGTTCTTC. This gives the protein CASSLAEQGRANEQFF.

This clonotype was counted many times. The chain couples TRBV29-1 to TRBJ1-1; 11 nucleotides align to TRBD1. The V gene end was trimmed by 5 bases and the J gene end by 11 bases; junction bases not matched to a gene: 19. The CDR3 is 16 residues long. Germline CDR1 SQVTM, CDR2 ANQGSEA. DNA of the CDR3: TGCAGCGTTCGAAAAAGGCTGGACAGGGGGCCTCGGGAGGCTTTCTTT. It specifies CSVRKRLDRGPREAFF. Full variable domain (rest looked up from reference TRBV29-1 and TRBJ1-1): SAVISQKPSRDICQRGTSLTIQCQVDSQVTMMFWYRQQPGQSLTLIATANQGSEATYESGFVIDKFPISRPNLTFSTLTVSNMSPEDSSIYLCSVRKRLDRGPREAFFGQGTRLTVV.

This clonotype has a count of ten or more. The chain links TRBV5-6 to TRBJ2-7; D gene ambiguous. The CDR3 extends over 13 amino acids. V lost 3 bases and J lost 13, with 20 bases in between. Germline V gene lookup returns CDR1 SGHDT and CDR2 YYEEEE. CDR3 DNA: TGTGCCAGCAGCTCAAATCGTAACCCTTCTTGTTACTTC. It yields the protein CASSSNRNPSCYF.

This clonotype appeared many times. This chain joins TRBV5-5 and TRBJ1-6; possible D gene TRBD1, 5 bases. The ends were cut back, 2 bases at V and 0 bases at J, with 15 bases in the middle. CDR3 length: 18 amino acids. Germline loops: CDR1 SGHKS, CDR2 YYEKEE (reference sequence). CDR3 protein: CASSFLRGGSSYNSPLHF. The CDR3 DNA reads TGTGCCAGCAGCTTCCTTAGGGGTGGAAGCTCCTATAATTCACCCCTCCACTTT.

This clonotype was counted ten times or more. The gene calls are TRBV12-3 or TRBV12-4 and TRBJ1-5; D uncertain. Trimming took 3 bases from V and 2 from J, leaving 8 bases between them. The CDR3 consists of 14 residues. In nucleotides, the CDR3 is TGTGCCAGCAGTTTGCTCTTACGCAATCAGCCCCAGCATTTT. Its protein product is CASSLLLRNQPQHF.

This clonotype was seen once. Just one base apart from a much larger clone, this may be a read error. The gene calls are TRBV6-6 and TRBJ1-2; D ambiguous. V was pared by 6 bases and J by 3 bases, with 8 bases between. CDR3 size: 12 residues. The germline gives CDR1 MNHNY, CDR2 SVGAGI (reference sequence). The CDR3 loop reads CASSPLYYGYTF. The CDR3 DNA is TGTGCCAGCAGCCCTCTCTACTATGGCTACACCTTC.

This clonotype was counted many times. The CDR3 sequence: CASNEGTANSPLHF. CDR3 coding DNA: TGTGCCAGCAATGAGGGGACAGCGAATTCACCCCTCCACTTT. The chain carries TRBV12-3 or TRBV12-4 and TRBJ1-6; 7 bases match TRBD1. The CDR3 is 14 amino acids. V gave up 7 bases and J gave up 7 bases; unmatched junction bases: 7.

This clonotype was detected ten times or more. The chain uses TRBV5-1 and TRBJ2-1, with 8 bases fitting TRBD1. V shed 0 bases, J shed 5 bases, and the junction held 4 bases outside the gene matches. Germline V CDR1 and CDR2: SGHRS, YFSETQ. The CDR3 spans 15 residues. The CDR3 protein is CASSLGQGPNNEQFF. CDR3 nucleotides: TGCGCCAGCAGCTTGGGACAGGGGCCGAACAATGAGCAGTTCTTC.

The table lists this clonotype with many counts. The chain employs TRBV6-2 or TRBV6-3 and TRBJ2-5, with a tentative D call TRBD2 (6 bases). The CDR3 extends over 17 amino acids. Trimming pared 3 bases from V and 5 bases from J, leaving 22 bases between. Germline-derived CDR1 and CDR2 are MNHEY and SVGEGT. In nucleotides, the CDR3 is TGTGCCAGCAGTTATTTGAGTTTAGCGGCATGGACGGAGACCCAGTACTTC. Translating gives CASSYLSLAAWTETQYF.

As for this clonotype: This could be a read error, since a much larger clone is one nucleotide away. The J gene is TRBJ1-2, the V gene TRBV12-3 or TRBV12-4; D uncertain. The CDR3 sequence is 14 residues long. CDR3 coding DNA: TGTGCCAGCAGTTTCTGGACCGGCCACTATCGCTACACCTTC. Translation: CASSFWTGHYRYTF.

This clonotype appeared many times. The gene calls are TRBV28 and TRBJ2-7, with D unresolved. Germline V gene data show CDR1 as MDHEN and CDR2 as SYDVKM. Trimming stripped 4 bases from V and 3 bases from J, with 4 bases between. This CDR3 spans 11 amino acids. The CDR3 DNA is TGTGCCAGCAGTTCTCTCTACGAGCAGTACGTC. Its translation is CASSSLYEQYV.

This clonotype has at least ten counts. The chain is built from TRBV3-1 and TRBJ2-2, with D hard to call. The V and J ends lost 7 bases and 0 bases respectively, with 9 bases between them. The CDR3 spans 14 residues. CDR1 and CDR2 (germline): LGHDT, YNNKEL (reference sequence). CDR3 loop: CASMGGANTGELFF. Here the CDR3 DNA reads TGTGCCAGCATGGGCGGCGCGAACACCGGGGAGCTGTTTTTT.

This clonotype was detected ten times or more. The chain joins TRBV23-1 to TRBJ2-5; 7 positions agree with TRBD1. TRBV23-1 is filed as an ORF, its function uncertain. This CDR3 comprises 15 residues. V dropped 6 bases and J dropped 2; count of bases not matched to a gene: 9. CDR3 protein: CASRSGTEHQETQYF. As DNA, the CDR3 is TGCGCCAGCAGATCCGGGACAGAACATCAAGAGACCCAGTACTTC.

This clonotype was observed at least ten times. V gene TRBV5-6 combines with J gene TRBJ1-2, with 10 positions matching TRBD1. The CDR3 has 16 residues. V shed 1 base, J shed 6 bases, and the junction held 9 bases outside the gene matches. CDR1 is SGHDT and CDR2 is YYEEEE in the germline V gene. CDR3 amino acids: CASSLRDRGRLDGYTF. The CDR3 coding sequence is TGTGCCAGCAGCTTGAGAGACAGGGGGCGCTTGGATGGCTACACCTTC.

The sample holds many counts of this clonotype. The gene calls are TRBV2 and TRBJ2-3, with D perhaps given as TRBD1 or TRBD2 (5 bases each). Germline CDR1 is SNHLY and CDR2 is FYNNEI. There are 16 residues in the CDR3. V was trimmed by 9 bases and J by 5 bases, leaving 24 bases between them. The CDR3: CARTSGRQRAQDTQYF. CDR3 nucleotide sequence: TGTGCCAGGACAAGTGGTCGACAGAGGGCTCAAGATACGCAGTATTTT.

This clonotype was counted many times. The V call is TRBV4-2, the J call TRBJ1-5; TRBD1 aligns across 10 bases. The CDR3 runs 15 residues. The V gene's germline CDR1 is LGHNA and CDR2 YNFKEQ. V lost 8 bases to trimming and J lost 2 bases; unmatched junction nucleotides: 6. The CDR3: CASGRQGAGNQPQHF. The CDR3 nucleotides read TGTGCCAGCGGAAGACAGGGGGCGGGCAATCAGCCCCAGCATTTT.

This clonotype has a count of ten or more. This rearrangement joins TRBV20-1 to TRBJ2-3, with 7 bases that match TRBD2. Losses at the gene ends were 3 bases for V and 2 bases for J; bases not matched to a gene: 8. This CDR3 contains 15 residues. Germline V lookup: CDR1 DFQATT, CDR2 SNEGSKA (reference sequence). CDR3: CSARILRGNTDTQYF. The CDR3 bases are TGCAGTGCTAGGATTTTGCGGGGGAACACAGATACGCAGTATTTT.

This clonotype was found many times. V gene TRBV4-3 combines with J gene TRBJ2-7; D is undetermined. This CDR3 region has 15 residues. CDR1 and CDR2 (germline): LGHNA, YSLEER. V lost 0 bases and J lost 6, with 15 bases in between. The CDR3 loop is CASSQDWSMLSEQYF. In nucleotides, the CDR3 is TGCGCCAGCAGCCAAGATTGGTCAATGCTATCCGAGCAGTACTTC.

This clonotype has only a few counts. The chain joins TRBV5-4 to TRBJ2-3; 7 bases map to TRBD1. Per germline, CDR1 SGHNT and CDR2 YYREEE (reference sequence). The CDR3 is 14 residues long. Trimming cost V 4 bases and J 0 bases; bases outside gene matches: 2. The CDR3 reads CASSRDSSTDTQYF. For the CDR3, the DNA is TGTGCCAGCAGCAGGGACAGTAGCACAGATACGCAGTATTTT.

This clonotype was counted many times. The chain combines TRBV28 with TRBJ1-2, with no clear D. Germline V lookup: CDR1 MDHEN, CDR2 SYDVKM. This CDR3 comprises 12 residues. V lost 2 bases, J lost 8 bases, and 9 bases lay in between. CDR3: CASSLPSGGYTF. The CDR3 nucleotides are TGTGCCAGCAGTTTACCGTCTGGAGGCTACACCTTC.

V and J are TRBV6-4 and TRBJ2-7, with D perhaps TRBD2 (6 bases). V lost 11 bases to trimming and J lost 3 bases, with 32 bases between them. Germline CDR1 reads MRHNA; CDR2 reads SNTAGT. The CDR3 covers 18 residues. The CDR3 nucleotides are TGTGCCTTCTGTTTACCGCAGGGTCTCGGGGGAGCGATCTACGAGCAGTACTTC. Protein product: CAFCLPQGLGGAIYEQYF.

This clonotype has a count of ten or more. The CDR3 loop reads CAPKIGTSGDYEQYF. The CDR3 DNA sequence: TGTGCCCCGAAGATCGGGACTAGCGGGGACTACGAGCAGTACTTC. The V gene is TRBV24-1, the J gene TRBJ2-7; 13 positions match TRBD2. The length of the CDR3 is 15 residues. V lost 12 bases and J lost 3; bases outside the gene matches: 10. Germline CDR1 and CDR2: KGHDR and SFDVKD.

At least ten counts were recorded for this clonotype. The chain couples TRBV29-1 to TRBJ1-5; weak D call: TRBD1 (6 bases). The CDR3 sequence is 13 residues long. Trimming took 4 bases from V and 3 from J, leaving 10 bases between them. Germline CDR1 is SQVTM and CDR2 is ANQGSEA. CDR3 sequence: CSVGGGANQPQHF. The CDR3 coding sequence is TGCAGCGTTGGGGGGGGGGCCAATCAGCCCCAGCATTTT.

This clonotype appeared many times. The chain is built from TRBV6-5 and TRBJ1-1, with 8 positions matching TRBD1. The CDR3 runs to 14 residues. After removal of 4 bases from V and 4 bases from J, the junction contained 5 bases not matched to a gene. Germline V gene data show CDR1 as MNHEY and CDR2 as SVGAGI. The CDR3 region is CASSFKDRVTEAFF. For the CDR3, the DNA is TGTGCCAGCAGTTTCAAGGACAGGGTCACTGAAGCTTTCTTT.

This clonotype was observed many times. The chain joins TRBV19 to TRBJ2-7, with D perhaps TRBD1 (5 bases). CDR1 and CDR2 from the germline V gene are LNHDA and SQIVND (reference sequence). With 9 bases removed from V and 2 bases from J, the gap between germline ends came to 11 bases. This CDR3 region has 12 residues. The DNA of the CDR3 is TGTGCCAGAGAAGACAGAGCCTACGAGCAGTACGTC. The encoded protein is CAREDRAYEQYV.

This clonotype was counted many times. The chain uses TRBV12-3 or TRBV12-4 and TRBJ1-5, with D possibly matching TRBD1 (6 bases). CDR3 length: 14 residues. Trimming took off 6 bases at V and 6 bases at J, with 15 bases between the two ends. In DNA, the CDR3 is TGTGCCAGCAGCCTCAGGGGAGGGAGTCAGCCCCAGCATTTT. It yields the protein CASSLRGGSQPQHF.

This clonotype was seen many times. This chain links TRBV5-1 with TRBJ2-7, with D hard to call. V shed 0 bases and J shed 3 bases, with 13 bases lying between them. Looked up from germline, CDR1 is SGHRS and CDR2 is YFSETQ. The CDR3 is made up of 15 amino acids. CDR3 residues: CASSLGGRLNYEQYF. The CDR3 DNA is TGCGCCAGCAGCTTGGGCGGACGCCTCAACTACGAGCAGTACTTC.